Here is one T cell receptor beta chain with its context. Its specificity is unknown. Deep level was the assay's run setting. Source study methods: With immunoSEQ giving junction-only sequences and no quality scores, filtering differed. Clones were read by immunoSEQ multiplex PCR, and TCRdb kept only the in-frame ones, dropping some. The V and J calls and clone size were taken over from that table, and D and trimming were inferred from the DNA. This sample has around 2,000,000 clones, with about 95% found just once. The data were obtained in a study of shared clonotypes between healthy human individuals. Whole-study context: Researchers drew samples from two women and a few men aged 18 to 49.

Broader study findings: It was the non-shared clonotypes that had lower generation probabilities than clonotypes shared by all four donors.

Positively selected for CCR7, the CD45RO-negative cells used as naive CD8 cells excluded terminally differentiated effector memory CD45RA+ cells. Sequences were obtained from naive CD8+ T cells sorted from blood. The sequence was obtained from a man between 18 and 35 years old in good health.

This CDR3 reads CASSTSTEAFF. The CDR3 DNA reads as TGTGCCAGCAGTACGAGCACTGAAGCTTTCTTT. V usage is TRBV25-1 and J usage is TRBJ1-1, with D uncertain. The V gene's germline CDR1 is MGHDK and CDR2 SYGVNS. V lost 5 bases and J 4 bases, leaving 5 bases between the germline ends. The CDR3 consists of 11 residues.